This TCR beta chain was identified during a study of control samples from healthy donors and cancer patients. Trimming removed 0 bases at V and 5 bases at J, with 13 bases between. CDR1 is MGHRA and CDR2 is YSYEKL in the germline V gene. CDR3 size: 15 residues. TCRdb's table, derived via immunoSEQ multiplex PCR, lists solely in-frame clones and lacks some. The sample holds about 75,000 clones, around four fifths seen once. The receptor's source is a man aged 45-65 years in good health. The sample was blood. J is TRBJ1-2 and V is TRBV4-1; D remains unclear. The CDR3 is CASSQESSLGYGYTF. The CDR3 DNA sequence: TGCGCCAGCAGCCAAGAGTCGTCACTCGGATATGGCTACACCTTC.